The source of this T cell receptor beta chain is a study of T cell repertoires in cytomegalovirus infection. Looking at the study overall: Public TCR beta signatures were indicative of both CMV infection and a matching HLA type.

This clonotype was seen a few times. The antigen remains unidentified. TCRdb re-analysed the reads in MiXCR, keeping a single row per CDR3 protein. The table lists 55,000 to 70,000 distinct CDR3 sequences, 20% to 25% of them singletons. CDR1 is SEHNR and CDR2 is FQNEAQ in the germline V gene (reference sequence). The CDR3 spans 15 residues. Trimming took 1 base from V and 0 from J, leaving 10 bases between them. This chain uses TRBV7-9 with TRBJ2-7, with D hard to call. The sample taken for sequencing was PBMCs, sequenced either directly or after in vitro stimulation (not recorded which). The sequence derives from a human donor in good health (CMV status not recorded). Some clones in this sample may be carry-over from other donors' samples. In nucleotides, the CDR3 is TGTGCCAGCAGCTTAGATCCGGCAATCTCCTACGAGCAGTACTTC. Translated, it gives CASSLDPAISYEQYF. Full variable domain (missing parts from reference TRBV7-9 and TRBJ2-7): DTGVSQNPRHKITKRGQNVTFRCDPISEHNRLYWYRQTLGQGPEFLTYFQNEAQLEKSRLLSDRFSAERPKGSFSTLEIQRTEQGDSAMYLCASSLDPAISYEQYFGPGTRLTVT.